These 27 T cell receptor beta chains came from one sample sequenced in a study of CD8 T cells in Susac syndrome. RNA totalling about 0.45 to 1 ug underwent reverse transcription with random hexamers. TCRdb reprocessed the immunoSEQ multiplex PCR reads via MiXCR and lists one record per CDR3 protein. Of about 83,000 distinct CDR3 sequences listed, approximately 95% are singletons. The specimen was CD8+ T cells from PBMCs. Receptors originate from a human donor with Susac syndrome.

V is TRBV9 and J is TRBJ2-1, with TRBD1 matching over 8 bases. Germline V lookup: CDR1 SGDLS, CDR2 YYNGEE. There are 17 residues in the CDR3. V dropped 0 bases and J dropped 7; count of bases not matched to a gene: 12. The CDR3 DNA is TGTGCCAGCAGCGTAGGGCTGGGACAGGCACCCGGGAATGAGCAGTTCTTC. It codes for CASSVGLGQAPGNEQFF.

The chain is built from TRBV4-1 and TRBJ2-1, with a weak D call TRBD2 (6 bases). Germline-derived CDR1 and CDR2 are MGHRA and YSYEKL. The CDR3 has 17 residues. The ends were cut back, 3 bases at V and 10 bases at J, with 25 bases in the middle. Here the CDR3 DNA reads TGCGCCAGCAGCCACGTCCCTGGTGGGAGGCAACAAGGGGAGCAGTTCTTC. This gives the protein CASSHVPGGRQQGEQFF.

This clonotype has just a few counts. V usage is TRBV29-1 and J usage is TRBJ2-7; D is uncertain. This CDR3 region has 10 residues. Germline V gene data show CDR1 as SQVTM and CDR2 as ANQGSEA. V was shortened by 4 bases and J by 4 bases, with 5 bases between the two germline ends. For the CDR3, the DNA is TGCAGCGTTGGAAGTTACGAGCAGTACTTC. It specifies CSVGSYEQYF.

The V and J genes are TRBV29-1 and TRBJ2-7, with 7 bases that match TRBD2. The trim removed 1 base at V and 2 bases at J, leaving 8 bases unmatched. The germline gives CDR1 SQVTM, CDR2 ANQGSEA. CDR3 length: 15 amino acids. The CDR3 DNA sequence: TGCAGCGTTGAAGCAGCGGGACGGGGCCCCTACGAGCAGTACTTC. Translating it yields CSVEAAGRGPYEQYF.

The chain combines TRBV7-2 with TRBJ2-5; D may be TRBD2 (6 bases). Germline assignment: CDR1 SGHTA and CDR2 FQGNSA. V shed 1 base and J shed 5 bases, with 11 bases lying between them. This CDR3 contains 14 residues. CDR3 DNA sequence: TGTGCCAGCAGCTTAGGTGTGACTAGGGAGACCCAGTACTTC. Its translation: CASSLGVTRETQYF.

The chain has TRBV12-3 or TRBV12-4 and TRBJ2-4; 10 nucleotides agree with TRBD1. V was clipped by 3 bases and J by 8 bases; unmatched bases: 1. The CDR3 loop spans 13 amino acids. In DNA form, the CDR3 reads TGTGCCAGCAGTTTTGGGACAGGGGACATTCAGTACTTC. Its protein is CASSFGTGDIQYF.

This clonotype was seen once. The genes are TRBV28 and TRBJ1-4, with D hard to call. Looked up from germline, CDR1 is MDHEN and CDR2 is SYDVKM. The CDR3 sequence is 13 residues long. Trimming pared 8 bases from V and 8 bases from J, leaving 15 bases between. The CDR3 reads CASRSVGSEKLFF. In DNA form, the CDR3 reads TGTGCCAGCCGTTCCGTGGGCTCCGAAAAACTGTTTTTT.

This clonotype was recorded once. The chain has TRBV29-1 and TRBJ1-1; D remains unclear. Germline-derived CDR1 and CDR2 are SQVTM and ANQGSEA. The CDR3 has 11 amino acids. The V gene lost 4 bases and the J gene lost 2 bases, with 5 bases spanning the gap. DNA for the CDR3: TGCAGCGTTGTCCCCAACACTGAAGCTTTCTTT. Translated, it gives CSVVPNTEAFF.

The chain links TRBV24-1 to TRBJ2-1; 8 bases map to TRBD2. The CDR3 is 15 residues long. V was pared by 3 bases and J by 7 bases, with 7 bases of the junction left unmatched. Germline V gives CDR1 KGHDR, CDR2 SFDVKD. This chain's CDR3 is CATSDGLANLNEQFF. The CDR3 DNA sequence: TGTGCCACCAGTGATGGACTAGCTAATTTGAATGAGCAGTTCTTC.

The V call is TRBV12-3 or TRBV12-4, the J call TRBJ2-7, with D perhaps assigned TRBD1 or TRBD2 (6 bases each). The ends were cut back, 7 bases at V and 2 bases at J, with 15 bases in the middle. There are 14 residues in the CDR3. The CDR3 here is CASNPTGATYEQYF. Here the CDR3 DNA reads TGTGCCAGCAACCCGACGGGGGCGACCTACGAGCAGTACTTC.

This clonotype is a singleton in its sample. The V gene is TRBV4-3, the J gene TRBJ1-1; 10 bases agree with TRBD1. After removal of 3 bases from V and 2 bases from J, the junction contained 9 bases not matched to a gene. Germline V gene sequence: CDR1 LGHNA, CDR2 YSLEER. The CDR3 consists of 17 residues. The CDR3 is CASSHEPGTGANTEAFF. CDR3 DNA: TGCGCCAGCAGCCACGAACCCGGGACAGGGGCTAACACTGAAGCTTTCTTT.

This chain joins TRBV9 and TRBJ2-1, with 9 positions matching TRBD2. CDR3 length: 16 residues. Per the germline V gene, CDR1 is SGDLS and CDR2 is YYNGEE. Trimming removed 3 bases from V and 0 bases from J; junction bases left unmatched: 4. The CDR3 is CASSASGKSSYNEQFF. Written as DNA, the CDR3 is TGTGCCAGCAGCGCTAGCGGGAAGAGCTCCTACAATGAGCAGTTCTTC.

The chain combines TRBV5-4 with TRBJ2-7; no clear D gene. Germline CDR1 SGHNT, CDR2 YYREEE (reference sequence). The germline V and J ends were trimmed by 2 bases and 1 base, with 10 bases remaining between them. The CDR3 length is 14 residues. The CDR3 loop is CASSFGEASYEQYF. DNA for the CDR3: TGTGCCAGCAGCTTCGGTGAGGCGTCCTACGAGCAGTACTTC.

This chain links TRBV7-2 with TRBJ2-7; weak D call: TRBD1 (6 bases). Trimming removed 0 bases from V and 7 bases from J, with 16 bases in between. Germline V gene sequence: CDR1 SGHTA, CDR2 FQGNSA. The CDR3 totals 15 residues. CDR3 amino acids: CASSLADSLFDEQYF. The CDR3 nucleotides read TGTGCCAGCAGCTTAGCGGACAGTTTGTTCGATGAGCAGTACTTC.

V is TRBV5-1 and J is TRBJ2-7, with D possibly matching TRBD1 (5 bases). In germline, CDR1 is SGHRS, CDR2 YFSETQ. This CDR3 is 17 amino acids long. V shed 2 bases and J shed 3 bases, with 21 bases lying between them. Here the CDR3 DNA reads TGCGCCAGCAGCTTTGCCGCGACAGAGGTCCTGTTCTACGAGCAGTACTTC. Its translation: CASSFAATEVLFYEQYF.

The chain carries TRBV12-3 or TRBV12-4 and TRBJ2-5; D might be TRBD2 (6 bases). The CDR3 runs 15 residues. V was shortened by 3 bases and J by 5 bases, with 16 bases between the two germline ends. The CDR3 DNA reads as TGTGCCAGCAGTTTGGGAGCGGGCCCCAGGGAGACCCAGTACTTC. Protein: CASSLGAGPRETQYF.

The chain's CDR3 is CASTHGLQIGELFF. CDR3 sequence (DNA): TGTGCCAGCACCCACGGGTTGCAGATCGGGGAGCTGTTTTTT. The rearrangement uses TRBV6-6 and TRBJ2-2, with D unclear. Germline V gene data show CDR1 as MNHNY and CDR2 as SVGAGI (reference sequence). The length of the CDR3 is 14 residues. V lost 7 bases to trimming and J lost 7 bases, with 16 bases between them.

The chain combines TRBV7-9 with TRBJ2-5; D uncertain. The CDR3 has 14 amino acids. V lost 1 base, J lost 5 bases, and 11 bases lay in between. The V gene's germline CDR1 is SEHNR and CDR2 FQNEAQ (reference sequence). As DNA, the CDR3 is TGTGCCAGCAGCTTAGTGGTAGCTCAGGAGACCCAGTACTTC. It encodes CASSLVVAQETQYF.

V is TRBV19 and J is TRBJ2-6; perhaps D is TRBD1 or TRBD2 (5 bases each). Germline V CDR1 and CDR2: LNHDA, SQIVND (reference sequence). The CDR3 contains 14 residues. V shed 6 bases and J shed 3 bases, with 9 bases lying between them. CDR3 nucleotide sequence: TGTGCCAGTAGAAGGGGACGTGGGGCCAACGTCCTGACTTTC. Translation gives CASRRGRGANVLTF. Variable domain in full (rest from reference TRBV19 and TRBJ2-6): DGGITQSPKYLFRKEGQNVTLSCEQNLNHDAMYWYRQDPGQGLRLIYYSQIVNDFQKGDIAEGYSVSREKKESFPLTVTSAQKNPTAFYLCASRRGRGANVLTFGAGSRLTVL.

As DNA, the CDR3 is TGTGCCAGCAGTGATCTTACAGTGAGCTCCTACAATGAGCAGTTCTTC. Translated, it gives CASSDLTVSSYNEQFF. The chain recombines TRBV6-2 or TRBV6-3 with TRBJ2-1, with D unresolved. CDR3 length: 16 amino acids. V was clipped by 5 bases and J by 0 bases, with 14 bases between them. CDR1 is MNHEY and CDR2 is SVGEGT in the germline V gene.

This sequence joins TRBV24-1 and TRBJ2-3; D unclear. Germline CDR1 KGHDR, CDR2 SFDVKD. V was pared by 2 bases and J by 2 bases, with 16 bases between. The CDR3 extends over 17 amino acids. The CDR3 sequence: CATSDSSAFTHTDTQYF. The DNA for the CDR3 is TGTGCCACCAGTGATTCCTCGGCCTTTACCCACACAGATACGCAGTATTTT.

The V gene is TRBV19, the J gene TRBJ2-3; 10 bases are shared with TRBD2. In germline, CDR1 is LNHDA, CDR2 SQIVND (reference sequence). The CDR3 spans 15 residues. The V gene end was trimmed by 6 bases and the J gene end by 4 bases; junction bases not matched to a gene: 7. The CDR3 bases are TGTGCCAGTAGGTCGCTAGCGGGAGAAGCAGATACGCAGTATTTT. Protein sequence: CASRSLAGEADTQYF.

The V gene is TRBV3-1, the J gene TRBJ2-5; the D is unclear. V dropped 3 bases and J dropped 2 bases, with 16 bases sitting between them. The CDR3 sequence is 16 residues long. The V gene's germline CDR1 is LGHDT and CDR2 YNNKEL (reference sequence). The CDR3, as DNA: TGTGCCAGCAGCCAGGTTAAGACACAACCTCAAGAGACCCAGTACTTC. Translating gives CASSQVKTQPQETQYF.

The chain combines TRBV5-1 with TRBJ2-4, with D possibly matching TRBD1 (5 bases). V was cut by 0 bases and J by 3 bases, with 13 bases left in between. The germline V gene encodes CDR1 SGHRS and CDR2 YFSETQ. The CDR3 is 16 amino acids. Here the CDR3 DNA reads TGCGCCAGCAGCTTGGTTCTGGGGCAGGGCAAAAACATTCAGTACTTC. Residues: CASSLVLGQGKNIQYF.

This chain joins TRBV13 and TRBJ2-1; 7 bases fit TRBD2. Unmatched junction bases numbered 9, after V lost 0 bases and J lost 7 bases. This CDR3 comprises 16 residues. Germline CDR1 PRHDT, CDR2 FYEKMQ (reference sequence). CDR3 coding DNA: TGTGCCAGCAGCTTAGGTACCGGGGAAGCGGGGAATGAGCAGTTCTTC. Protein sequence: CASSLGTGEAGNEQFF.

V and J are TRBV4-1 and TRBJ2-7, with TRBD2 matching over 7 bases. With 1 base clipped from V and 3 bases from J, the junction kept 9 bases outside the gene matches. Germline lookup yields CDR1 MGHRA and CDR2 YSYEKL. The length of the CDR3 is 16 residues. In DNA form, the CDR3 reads TGCGCCAGCAGCCAAGCCGGGGAGGGCTATATCTACGAGCAGTACTTC. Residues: CASSQAGEGYIYEQYF.

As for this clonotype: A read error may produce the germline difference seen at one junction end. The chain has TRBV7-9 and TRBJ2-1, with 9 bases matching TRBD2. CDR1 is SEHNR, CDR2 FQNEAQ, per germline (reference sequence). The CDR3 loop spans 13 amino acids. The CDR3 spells CASSVAGEVEQFF. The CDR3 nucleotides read TGTGCCAGCAGCGTAGCGGGAGAGGTTGAGCAGTTCTTC.